Below, 3 T cell receptor beta chains from the same sample are listed, as sequenced in a study of blood T cell repertoires in COVID-19. Repertoires were generated with immunoSEQ multiplex PCR, while TCRdb's copy carries only in-frame clones and drops some. The repertoire includes some 130,000 clones, roughly four fifths of them detected once, and around 13% sits in the top ten. Sequencing used peripheral blood. Receptor source: a human donor in a cohort sampled during active COVID-19.

This rearrangement joins TRBV27 to TRBJ1-2; D is uncertain. The CDR3 covers 12 residues. Germline values: CDR1 MNHEY, CDR2 SMNVEV (reference sequence). Trimming stripped 2 bases from V and 8 bases from J, with 9 bases between. CDR3 in amino acids: CASSLTGLGYTF. The CDR3 region has the DNA TGTGCCAGCAGTTTAACGGGGTTGGGCTACACCTTC.

This chain uses TRBV5-1 with TRBJ1-2; D unclear. CDR3 length: 12 amino acids. Deletions cut 2 bases from V and 7 bases from J, with 9 bases between. Looked up from germline, CDR1 is SGHRS and CDR2 is YFSETQ. CDR3: CASSLGVLGYTF. The CDR3 bases are TGCGCCAGCAGCTTAGGAGTACTTGGCTACACCTTC.

The V and J genes are TRBV18 and TRBJ2-7; D may be TRBD1 (6 bases). Germline lookup yields CDR1 KGHSH and CDR2 LQKENI. This CDR3 spans 13 amino acids. The V and J ends lost 0 bases and 3 bases respectively, with 6 bases between them. The CDR3 loop is CASSPPQGYEQYF. CDR3 nucleotides: TGTGCCAGCTCACCACCACAGGGCTACGAGCAGTACTTC.